This passage covers 3 T cell receptor beta chains from one sample sequenced in a study of patients and donors after allogeneic stem cell transplantation (dated by TCRdb to the early 2020s). Receptor amplification or capture employed RT-PCR. Reads for this sample came from a NextSeq 550. Clones were called with MiXCR by TCRdb after fastp trimmed the public reads at Q25, and only in-frame beta chains were retained. Every CDR3 protein is listed once, alongside the most common genes and DNA of its rows. The sample table records over 150,000 distinct CDR3 sequences; 25% to 35% of these occur just once. The ten largest clones represent 3.2% of the sample. What was sequenced was blood, either unsorted or a sorted T cell fraction (not recorded which). Receptors originate from a human donor who was either an allogeneic HSCT recipient or a stem cell or donor lymphocyte infusion donor (not recorded which). It is not recorded whose cells these are; they may come from a transplant donor.

V usage is TRBV21-1 and J usage is TRBJ2-3; the D call TRBD2 from the table was never checked on the DNA. TRBV21-1 is shown as a pseudogene. The CDR3 loop spans 15 amino acids. CDR3 loop: CASSPQAGPTDTQYF. The CDR3 bases are TGTGCCAGCAGCCCGCAAGCGGGACCCACAGATACGCAGTATTTT.

The chain couples TRBV29-1 to TRBJ1-2; 9 bases match TRBD1. V lost 6 bases, J lost 8 bases, and 10 bases stayed unmatched. The CDR3 totals 13 residues. From germline, CDR1 is SQVTM and CDR2 ANQGSEA. The CDR3 DNA is TGCAGCGTCGAACAGGGGGCGAGGAGAGGCTACACCTTC. Its translation: CSVEQGARRGYTF. Full variable domain (missing parts from reference TRBV29-1 and TRBJ1-2): SAVISQKPSRDICQRGTSLTIQCQVDSQVTMMFWYRQQPGQSLTLIATANQGSEATYESGFVIDKFPISRPNLTFSTLTVSNMSPEDSSIYLCSVEQGARRGYTFGSGTRLTVV.

The chain links TRBV4-2 to TRBJ2-3; no clear D gene. V gave up 5 bases and J gave up 4 bases, with 16 bases separating them. Germline V lookup: CDR1 LGHNA, CDR2 YNFKEQ. The CDR3 consists of 15 residues. The CDR3 spells CASSSHPDSSDTQYF. CDR3 DNA: TGTGCCAGCAGCTCCCACCCTGACTCCTCAGATACGCAGTATTTT.